The subject of this entry is one TCR beta chain. The antigen remains undetermined. Profiled with immunoSEQ multiplex PCR; TCRdb holds only in-frame clones, not every one. The table shows more than 65,000 clones, with 90% occurring only once. The record originates from a study of T cell clones after liver transplantation. Study-wide results and limits: Circulating graft-donor-reactive CD4 TCRbeta sequences fell significantly post-transplant in most of the 8 subjects. Graft donor-reactive T cells possibly entered the graft instead of undergoing deletion.

Germline values: CDR1 SQVTM, CDR2 ANQGSEA. V was pared by 7 bases and J by 3 bases, with 16 bases between. The length of the CDR3 is 13 residues. Material: CD4+ T cells from blood, obtained before liver transplant. The rearrangement joins TRBV29-1 to TRBJ2-7; D is perhaps TRBD2 (5 bases). This clonotype was obtained from a human donor who received a liver transplant. The CDR3: CSASLGSGYEQYF. The CDR3 DNA reads TGCAGCGCCTCACTAGGCTCGGGCTACGAGCAGTACTTC.